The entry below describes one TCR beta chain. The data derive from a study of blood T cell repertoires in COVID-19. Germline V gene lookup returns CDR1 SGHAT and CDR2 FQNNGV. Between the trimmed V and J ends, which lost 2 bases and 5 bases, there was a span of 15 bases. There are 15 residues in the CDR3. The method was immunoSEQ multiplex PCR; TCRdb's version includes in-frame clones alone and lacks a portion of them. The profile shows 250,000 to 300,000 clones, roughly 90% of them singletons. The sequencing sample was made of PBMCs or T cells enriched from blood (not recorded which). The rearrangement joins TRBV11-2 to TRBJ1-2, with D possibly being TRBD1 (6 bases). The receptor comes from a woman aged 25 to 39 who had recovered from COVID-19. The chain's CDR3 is CASSLNRDRTYGYTF. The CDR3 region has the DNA TGTGCCAGCAGCTTAAACCGCGACAGGACGTATGGCTACACCTTC.